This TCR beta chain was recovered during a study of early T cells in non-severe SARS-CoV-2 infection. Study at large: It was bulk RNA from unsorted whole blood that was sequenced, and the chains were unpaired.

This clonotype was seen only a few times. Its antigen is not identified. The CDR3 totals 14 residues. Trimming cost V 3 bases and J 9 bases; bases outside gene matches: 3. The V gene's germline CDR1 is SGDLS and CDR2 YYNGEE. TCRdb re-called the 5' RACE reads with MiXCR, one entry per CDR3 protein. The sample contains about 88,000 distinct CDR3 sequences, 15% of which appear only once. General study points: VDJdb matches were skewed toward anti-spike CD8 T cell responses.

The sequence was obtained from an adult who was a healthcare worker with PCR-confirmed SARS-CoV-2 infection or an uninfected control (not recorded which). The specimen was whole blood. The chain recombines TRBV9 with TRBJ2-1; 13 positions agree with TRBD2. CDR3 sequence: CASSDGLAGVEQFF. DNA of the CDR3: TGTGCCAGCAGCGATGGACTAGCGGGAGTTGAGCAGTTCTTC.